A single sample is the source of the 22 T cell receptor beta chains below, sequenced in a study of OX40 agonist ivuxolimab in advanced cancers. TCRdb's table, derived via immunoSEQ multiplex PCR, lists solely in-frame clones and lacks some. The sample contains roughly 81,000 clones, roughly 91% of which appear only once. Sample: CD4+ or CD8+ T cells sorted from blood, taken in a trial of the OX40 agonist ivuxolimab. These receptors all come from an adult with an advanced solid tumor such as melanoma, head and neck, liver or kidney cancer.

This CDR3 is CASLGQVRKEQYF. The CDR3 coding sequence is TGTGCCAGCTTGGGACAGGTCCGGAAGGAGCAGTACTTC. The chain links TRBV18 to TRBJ2-7; 8 nucleotides align to TRBD1. This CDR3 spans 13 amino acids. Trimming at V came to 7 bases and at J to 7 bases, leaving 9 bases not matched to a gene. Germline assignment: CDR1 KGHSH and CDR2 LQKENI.

This chain connects TRBV5-1 to TRBJ2-7; perhaps D is TRBD1 or TRBD2 (5 bases each). Germline V gene lookup returns CDR1 SGHRS and CDR2 YFSETQ. V was clipped by 2 bases and J by 4 bases, with 13 bases between them. This CDR3 spans 14 amino acids. CDR3 protein: CASSLGTEIYEQYF. In DNA form, the CDR3 reads TGCGCCAGCAGCTTAGGGACGGAGATTTACGAGCAGTACTTC. The complete variable domain, with remaining parts taken from reference TRBV5-1 and TRBJ2-7, reads KAGVTQTPRYLIKTRGQQVTLSCSPISGHRSVSWYQQTPGQGLQFLFEYFSETQRNKGNFPGRFSGRQFSNSRSEMNVSTLELGDSALYLCASSLGTEIYEQYFGPGTRLTVT.

The J gene is TRBJ2-7, the V gene TRBV5-1; the D call may be TRBD1 or TRBD2 (6 bases each). Germline values: CDR1 SGHRS, CDR2 YFSETQ. Deletions cut 0 bases from V and 6 bases from J, with 16 bases between. The CDR3 totals 15 residues. The chain's CDR3 is CASSLGGARSGEQYF. CDR3 in DNA: TGCGCCAGCAGCTTGGGGGGGGCCCGGAGTGGCGAGCAGTACTTC.

As regards this clone: At one boundary the junction diverges from the germline segment, which might be a read error. V gene TRBV27 combines with J gene TRBJ1-2; D is unresolved. The CDR3 is 15 amino acids. Germline V CDR1 and CDR2: MNHEY, SMNVEV (reference sequence). The CDR3 DNA reads as TGTGCCAGCAGTTTAAGTTGGGCATCCCTGTCCACTTCCTTCTTC. This gives the protein CASSLSWASLSTSFF.

V gene TRBV5-1 combines with J gene TRBJ1-4, with unresolved D. This CDR3 region has 14 residues. The V end was cut by 6 bases, the J end by 3 bases, with 12 bases between. Germline lookup yields CDR1 SGHRS and CDR2 YFSETQ. The CDR3: CASTIGPANEKLFF. The CDR3 nucleotides read TGCGCCAGCACCATCGGACCCGCTAATGAAAAACTGTTTTTT.

In this sample, this clone turned up once. The chain employs TRBV18 and TRBJ1-4; 7 positions match TRBD1. Germline trimming cut 3 bases from V and 4 bases from J; bases unmatched to any gene: 2. This CDR3 region has 14 residues. Per germline, CDR1 KGHSH and CDR2 LQKENI. CDR3 residues: CASSPGQSNEKLFF. Written as DNA, the CDR3 is TGTGCCAGCTCACCGGGACAGAGTAATGAAAAACTGTTTTTT. The entire variable domain, with the rest obtained from reference TRBV18 and TRBJ1-4, is as follows: NAGVMQNPRHLVRRRGQEARLRCSPMKGHSHVYWYRQLPEEGLKFMVYLQKENIIDESGMPKERFSAEFPKEGPSILRIQQVVRGDSAAYFCASSPGQSNEKLFFGSGTQLSVL.

The chain joins TRBV14 to TRBJ2-5; 13 nucleotides match TRBD2. Germline V lookup: CDR1 SGHDN, CDR2 FVKESK. This CDR3 has 15 residues. The trim removed 4 bases at V and 5 bases at J, leaving 4 bases unmatched. The CDR3 region is CASSRKLAGGETQYF. The CDR3 nucleotides are TGTGCCAGCAGCCGGAAACTAGCGGGGGGGGAGACCCAGTACTTC.

This clone was seen a single time. V gene TRBV5-4 combines with J gene TRBJ2-3; D perhaps matches TRBD2 (7 bases). Germline lookup yields CDR1 SGHNT and CDR2 YYREEE (reference sequence). V lost 2 bases and J 13 bases, leaving 17 bases between the germline ends. CDR3 length: 13 amino acids. CDR3 in DNA: TGTGCCAGCAGCTTACCGGGGGGCCCGGAGGAGTATTTT. Amino acids: CASSLPGGPEEYF.

The chain combines TRBV7-2 with TRBJ2-7; 8 bases line up with TRBD1. The germline V gene encodes CDR1 SGHTA and CDR2 FQGNSA. The V and J ends lost 5 bases and 0 bases, in that order; junction bases with no gene match: 6. The CDR3 has 15 residues. CDR3 nucleotide sequence: TGTGCCAGCAGCGGGGGGACAGGAACCTCCTACGAGCAGTACTTC. Amino acids: CASSGGTGTSYEQYF.

This clone was counted a single time. V is TRBV28 and J is TRBJ2-3; TRBD1 might be the D (7 bases). CDR1 and CDR2 (germline): MDHEN, SYDVKM. This CDR3 comprises 15 residues. V was shortened by 3 bases and J by 1 base, with 11 bases between the two germline ends. CDR3 loop: CASSLEGAGTDTQYF. The CDR3, as DNA: TGTGCCAGCAGTTTGGAGGGGGCCGGCACAGATACGCAGTATTTT.

The count of this clone is one. The rearrangement uses TRBV7-9 and TRBJ2-5; 10 bases match TRBD1. The DNA end is a closer match to TRBJ2-7, so the J assignment may be wrong. CDR3 size: 15 residues. CDR1 is SEHNR and CDR2 is FQNEAQ in the germline V gene (reference sequence). CDR3 sequence: CASSSWTGGRYEQYF. Written as DNA, the CDR3 is TGTGCCAGCAGCTCTTGGACAGGGGGGAGGTACGAGCAGTACTTC.

The chain employs TRBV5-1 and TRBJ2-5; 8 bases match TRBD1. With V trimmed by 1 base and J by 4 bases, 6 bases remained unmatched. Germline V gene data show CDR1 as SGHRS and CDR2 as YFSETQ. The CDR3 spans 15 residues. The CDR3 sequence: CASSLSQGARETQYF. The CDR3 nucleotides read TGCGCCAGCAGCTTGAGCCAGGGGGCGAGAGAGACCCAGTACTTC. Full variable domain (missing parts from reference TRBV5-1 and TRBJ2-5): KAGVTQTPRYLIKTRGQQVTLSCSPISGHRSVSWYQQTPGQGLQFLFEYFSETQRNKGNFPGRFSGRQFSNSRSEMNVSTLELGDSALYLCASSLSQGARETQYFGPGTRLLVL.

The chain combines TRBV10-1 with TRBJ2-1, with a weak D call TRBD1 (6 bases). The germline CDR1 and CDR2 sequences are WNHNN and SYGVQD (reference sequence). CDR3 length: 18 residues. The germline V and J ends were trimmed by 0 bases and 7 bases, with 22 bases remaining between them. The CDR3 here is CASSESIGLQGTGNEQFF. The CDR3 DNA reads as TGCGCCAGCAGTGAGTCGATTGGTCTTCAGGGGACGGGGAATGAGCAGTTCTTC.

The chain has TRBV5-1 and TRBJ2-2; maybe TRBD2 (6 bases). The CDR3 contains 14 residues. Trimming removed 4 bases at V and 6 bases at J, with 13 bases between. Germline CDR1 reads SGHRS; CDR2 reads YFSETQ. The CDR3 nucleotides are TGCGCCAGCAGCCTCATGGGAGGCTCCGGGGAGCTGTTTTTT. This gives the protein CASSLMGGSGELFF.

The chain has TRBV9 and TRBJ2-1, with 9 nucleotides matching TRBD1. This CDR3 spans 15 amino acids. V lost 4 bases to trimming and J lost 2 bases; unmatched junction nucleotides: 4. The germline V gene encodes CDR1 SGDLS and CDR2 YYNGEE. The CDR3 bases are TGTGCCAGCAGCTCCAGGACAGGGGCCTACAATGAGCAGTTCTTC. It is translated as CASSSRTGAYNEQFF.

V and J are TRBV6-6 and TRBJ2-3, with D perhaps TRBD2 (5 bases). The CDR3 has 14 residues. The germline V gene encodes CDR1 MNHNY and CDR2 SVGAGI (reference sequence). V was shortened by 4 bases and J by 2 bases, with 10 bases between the two germline ends. DNA of the CDR3: TGTGCCAGCAGTTCCGGACTCTCCACAGATACGCAGTATTTT. Translating gives CASSSGLSTDTQYF.

The gene calls are TRBV11-2 and TRBJ2-7; TRBD1 matches at 9 bases. J lost 1 base, V lost 5 bases, and 6 bases had no gene match. Germline lookup yields CDR1 SGHAT and CDR2 FQNNGV. The CDR3 totals 15 residues. The CDR3 here is CASSRTGTGSYEQYF. The CDR3 region has the DNA TGTGCCAGCAGCCGCACCGGGACAGGGTCCTACGAGCAGTACTTC. The variable domain in full, with the rest retrieved from reference TRBV11-2 and TRBJ2-7, is EAGVAQSPRYKIIEKRQSVAFWCNPISGHATLYWYQQILGQGPKLLIQFQNNGVVDDSQLPKDRFSAERLKGVDSTLKIQPAKLEDSAVYLCASSRTGTGSYEQYFGPGTRLTVT.

A remark on this clone: Other DNA variants within this sample encode the same CDR3. The chain recombines TRBV7-3 with TRBJ1-2; 9 bases are a match to TRBD1. This CDR3 is built from 15 residues. Germline V CDR1 and CDR2: SGHTA, FQGTGA. With 6 bases clipped from V and 6 bases from J, the junction kept 11 bases outside the gene matches. CDR3 in amino acids: CASSSSTGGTNGYTF. The CDR3 nucleotides are TGTGCCAGCAGTTCTTCAACAGGGGGCACTAATGGCTACACCTTC.

The CDR3 sequence: CASNPELLQPQHF. The CDR3 bases are TGTGCCAGCAACCCCGAACTTCTTCAGCCCCAGCATTTT. The chain is built from TRBV6-5 and TRBJ1-5; D is undetermined. V was shortened by 7 bases and J by 6 bases, with 13 bases between the two germline ends. Germline CDR1 reads MNHEY; CDR2 reads SVGAGI. The CDR3 is 13 amino acids.

CDR3 sequence: CASSMERPQKKTEAFF. The CDR3 DNA is TGTGCCAGCAGCATGGAGCGGCCCCAAAAAAAGACTGAAGCTTTCTTT. V is TRBV21-1 and J is TRBJ1-1. TRBV21-1 is reported as a pseudogene. CDR3 length: 16 residues.

The chain carries TRBV6-1 and TRBJ1-1, with D perhaps matching TRBD1 (6 bases). V lost 2 bases and J 8 bases, leaving 15 bases between the germline ends. CDR3 length: 14 residues. Looked up from germline, CDR1 is MNHNS and CDR2 is SASEGT. The CDR3 reads CASSESMDRREAFF. The CDR3 DNA reads as TGTGCCAGCAGTGAAAGTATGGACAGAAGAGAAGCTTTCTTT.

This chain joins TRBV5-4 and TRBJ2-3; TRBD1 might be the D (5 bases). Trimming stripped 6 bases from V and 1 base from J, with 9 bases between. Per germline, CDR1 SGHNT and CDR2 YYREEE (reference sequence). This CDR3 has 13 residues. The CDR3 loop reads CASMGPGTDTQYF. For the CDR3, the DNA is TGTGCCAGCATGGGGCCAGGCACAGATACGCAGTATTTT.